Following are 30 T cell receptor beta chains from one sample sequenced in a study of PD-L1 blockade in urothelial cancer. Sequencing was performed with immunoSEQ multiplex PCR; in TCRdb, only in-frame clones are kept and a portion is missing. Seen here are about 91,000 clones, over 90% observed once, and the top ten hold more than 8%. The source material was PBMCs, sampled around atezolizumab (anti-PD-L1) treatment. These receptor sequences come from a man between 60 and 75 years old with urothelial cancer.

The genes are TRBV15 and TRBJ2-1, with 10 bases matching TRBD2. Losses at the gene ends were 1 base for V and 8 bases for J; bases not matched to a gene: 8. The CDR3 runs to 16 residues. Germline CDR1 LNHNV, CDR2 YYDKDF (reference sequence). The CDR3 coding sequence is TGTGCCACCAGCAGAGGGCTAGCGGGAGTAACGGATGAGCAGTTCTTC. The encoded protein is CATSRGLAGVTDEQFF. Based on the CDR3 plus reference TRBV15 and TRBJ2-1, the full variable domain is DAMVIQNPRYQVTQFGKPVTLSCSQTLNHNVMYWYQQKSSQAPKLLFHYYDKDFNNEADTPDNFQSRRPNTSFCFLDIRSPGLGDTAMYLCATSRGLAGVTDEQFFGPGTRLTVL.

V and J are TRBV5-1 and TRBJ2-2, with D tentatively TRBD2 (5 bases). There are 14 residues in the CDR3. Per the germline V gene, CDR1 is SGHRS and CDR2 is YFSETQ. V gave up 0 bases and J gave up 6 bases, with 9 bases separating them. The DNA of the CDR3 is TGCGCCAGCAGCTTGGATCTAGCATCCGGGGAGCTGTTTTTT. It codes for CASSLDLASGELFF.

CDR3 loop: CASRKQGADDGYTF. The CDR3 nucleotides read TGTGCCAGCAGAAAACAGGGGGCGGATGATGGCTACACCTTC. V usage is TRBV6-5 and J usage is TRBJ1-2, with TRBD1 matching 9 bases. There are 14 residues in the CDR3. The V and J ends lost 6 bases and 6 bases, in that order; junction bases with no gene match: 8. Germline CDR1 and CDR2: MNHEY and SVGAGI.

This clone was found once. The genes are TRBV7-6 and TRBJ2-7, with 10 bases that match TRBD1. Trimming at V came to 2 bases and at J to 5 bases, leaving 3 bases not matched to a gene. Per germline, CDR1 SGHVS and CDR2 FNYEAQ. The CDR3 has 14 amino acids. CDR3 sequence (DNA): TGTGCCAGCAGCTTATATGGGACAGGGGACGAGCAGTACTTC. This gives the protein CASSLYGTGDEQYF.

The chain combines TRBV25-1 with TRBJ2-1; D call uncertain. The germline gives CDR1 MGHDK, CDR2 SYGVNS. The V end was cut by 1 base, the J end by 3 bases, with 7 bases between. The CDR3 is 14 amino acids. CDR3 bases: TGTGCCAGCAGTGAATCTGGGCACTACAATGAGCAGTTCTTC. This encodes CASSESGHYNEQFF.

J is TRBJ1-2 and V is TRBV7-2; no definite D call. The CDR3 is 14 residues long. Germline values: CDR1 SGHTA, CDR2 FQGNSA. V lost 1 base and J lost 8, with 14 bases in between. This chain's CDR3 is CASSLGQSAGGYTF. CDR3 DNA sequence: TGTGCCAGCAGCTTAGGTCAGTCCGCAGGAGGCTACACCTTC.

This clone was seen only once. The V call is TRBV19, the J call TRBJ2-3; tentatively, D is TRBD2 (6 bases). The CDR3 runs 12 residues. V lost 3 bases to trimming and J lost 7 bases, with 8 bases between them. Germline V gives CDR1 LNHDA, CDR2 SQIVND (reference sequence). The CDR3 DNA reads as TGTGCCAGTAGTATGGGAGGAAATACGCAGTATTTT. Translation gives CASSMGGNTQYF.

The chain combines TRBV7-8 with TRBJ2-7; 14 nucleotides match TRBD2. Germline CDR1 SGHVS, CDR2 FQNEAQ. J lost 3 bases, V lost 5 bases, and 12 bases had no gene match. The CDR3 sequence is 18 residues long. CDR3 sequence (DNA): TGTGCCAGCAGCCTGACTAGCGGGAGGGCCGAGAAGATCTACGAGCAGTACTTC. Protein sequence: CASSLTSGRAEKIYEQYF.

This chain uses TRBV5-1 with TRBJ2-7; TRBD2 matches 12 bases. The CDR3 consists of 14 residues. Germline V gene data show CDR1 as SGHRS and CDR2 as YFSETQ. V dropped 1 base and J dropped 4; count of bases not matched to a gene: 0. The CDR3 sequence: CASSLTSGRYEQYF. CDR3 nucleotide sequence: TGCGCCAGCAGCTTGACTAGCGGGAGGTACGAGCAGTACTTC.

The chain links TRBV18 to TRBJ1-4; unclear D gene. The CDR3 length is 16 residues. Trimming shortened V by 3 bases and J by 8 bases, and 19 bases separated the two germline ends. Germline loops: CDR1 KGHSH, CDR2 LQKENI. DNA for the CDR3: TGTGCCAGCTCACCCTTTTCGGGATCTAATGGGGAAAAACTGTTTTTT. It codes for CASSPFSGSNGEKLFF.

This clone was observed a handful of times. The CDR3 is CASSPPHRAGEQYF. For the CDR3, the DNA is TGTGCCAGCTCACCACCCCACAGGGCAGGGGAGCAGTACTTC. The gene calls are TRBV18 and TRBJ2-7, with D perhaps matching TRBD1 (6 bases). Trimming cost V 0 bases and J 7 bases, with 13 bases left between them. This CDR3 is 14 amino acids long. Germline V gene sequence: CDR1 KGHSH, CDR2 LQKENI.

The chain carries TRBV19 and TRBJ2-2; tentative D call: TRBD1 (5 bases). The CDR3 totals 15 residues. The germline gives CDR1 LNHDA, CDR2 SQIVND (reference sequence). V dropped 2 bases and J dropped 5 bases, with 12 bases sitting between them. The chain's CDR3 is CASSIWGQGTGELFF. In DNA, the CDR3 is TGTGCCAGTAGTATATGGGGCCAAGGGACCGGGGAGCTGTTTTTT.

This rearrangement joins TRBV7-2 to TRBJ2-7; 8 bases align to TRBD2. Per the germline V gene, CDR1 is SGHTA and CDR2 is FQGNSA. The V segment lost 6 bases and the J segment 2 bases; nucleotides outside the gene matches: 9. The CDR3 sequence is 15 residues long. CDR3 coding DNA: TGTGCCAGCAGACAAAGACGCGGGGGGCCCTACGAGCAGTACTTC. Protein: CASRQRRGGPYEQYF. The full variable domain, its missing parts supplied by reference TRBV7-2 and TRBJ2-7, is GAGVSQSPSNKVTEKGKDVELRCDPISGHTALYWYRQSLGQGLEFLIYFQGNSAPDKSGLPSDRFSAERTGGSVSTLTIQRTQQEDSAVYLCASRQRRGGPYEQYFGPGTRLTVT.

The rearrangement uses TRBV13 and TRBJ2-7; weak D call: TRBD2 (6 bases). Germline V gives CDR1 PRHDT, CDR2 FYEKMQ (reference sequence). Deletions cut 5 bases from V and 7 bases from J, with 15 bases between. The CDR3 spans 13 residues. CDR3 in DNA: TGTGCCAGCAGCGGGGACTCCTTATCTGAGCAGTACTTC. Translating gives CASSGDSLSEQYF.

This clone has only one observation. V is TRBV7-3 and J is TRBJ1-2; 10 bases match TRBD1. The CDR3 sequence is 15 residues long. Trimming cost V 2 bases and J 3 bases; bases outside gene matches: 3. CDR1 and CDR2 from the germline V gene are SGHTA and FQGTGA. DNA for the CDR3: TGTGCCAGCAGCTTATCGGGACAGGGGCACTATGGCTACACCTTC. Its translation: CASSLSGQGHYGYTF.

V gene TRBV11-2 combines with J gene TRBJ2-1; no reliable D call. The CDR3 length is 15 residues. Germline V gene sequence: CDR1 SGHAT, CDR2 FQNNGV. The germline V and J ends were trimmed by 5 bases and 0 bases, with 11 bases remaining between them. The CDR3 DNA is TGTGCCAGCAGCCCAAAGATGAGCTCCTACAATGAGCAGTTCTTC. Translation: CASSPKMSSYNEQFF.

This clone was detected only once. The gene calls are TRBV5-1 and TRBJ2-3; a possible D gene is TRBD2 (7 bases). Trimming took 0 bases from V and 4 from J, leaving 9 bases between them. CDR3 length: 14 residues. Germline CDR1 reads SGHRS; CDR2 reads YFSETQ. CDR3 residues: CASSLVGGPDTQYF. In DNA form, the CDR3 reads TGCGCCAGCAGCTTGGTCGGGGGGCCAGATACGCAGTATTTT.

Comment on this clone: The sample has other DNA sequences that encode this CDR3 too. The CDR3 nucleotides are TGTGCCAGCTCACCACCGTCAGAAGAGACCCAGTACTTC. Encoded protein: CASSPPSEETQYF. The chain uses TRBV18 and TRBJ2-5; D is ambiguous. This CDR3 has 13 amino acids. CDR1 is KGHSH and CDR2 is LQKENI in the germline V gene. V was shortened by 0 bases and J by 3 bases, with 5 bases between the two germline ends.

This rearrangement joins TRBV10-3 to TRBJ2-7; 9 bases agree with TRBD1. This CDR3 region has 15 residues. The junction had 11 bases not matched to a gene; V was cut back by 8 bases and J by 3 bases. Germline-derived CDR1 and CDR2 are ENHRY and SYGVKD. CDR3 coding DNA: TGTGCCATCGCCGCTGGTGGGGACAGGGTCTACGAGCAGTACTTC. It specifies CAIAAGGDRVYEQYF.

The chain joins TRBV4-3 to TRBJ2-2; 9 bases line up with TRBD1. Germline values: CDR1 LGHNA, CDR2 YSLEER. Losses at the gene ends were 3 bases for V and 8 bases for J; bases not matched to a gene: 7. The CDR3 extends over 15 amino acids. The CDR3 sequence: CASSQRTGALGELFF. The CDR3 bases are TGCGCCAGCAGCCAGAGGACAGGGGCTTTAGGGGAGCTGTTTTTT.

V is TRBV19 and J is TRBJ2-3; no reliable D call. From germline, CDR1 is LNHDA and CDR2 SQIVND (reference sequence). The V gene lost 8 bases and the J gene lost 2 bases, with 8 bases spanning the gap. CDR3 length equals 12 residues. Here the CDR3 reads CASGPYTDTQYF. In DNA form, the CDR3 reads TGTGCCAGTGGTCCCTACACAGATACGCAGTATTTT.

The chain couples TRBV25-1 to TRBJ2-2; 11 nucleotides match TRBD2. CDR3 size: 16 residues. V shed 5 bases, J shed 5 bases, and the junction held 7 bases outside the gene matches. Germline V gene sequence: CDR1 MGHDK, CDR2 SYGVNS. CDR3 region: CASSSLSGGATGELFF. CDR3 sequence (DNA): TGTGCCAGCAGTTCCCTTAGCGGGGGGGCGACCGGGGAGCTGTTTTTT.

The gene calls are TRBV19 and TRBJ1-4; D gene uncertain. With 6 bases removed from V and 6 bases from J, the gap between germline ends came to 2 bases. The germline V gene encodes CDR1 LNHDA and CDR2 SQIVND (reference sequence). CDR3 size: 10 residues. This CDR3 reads CASSDEKLFF. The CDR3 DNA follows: TGTGCCAGTAGCGATGAAAAACTGTTTTTT. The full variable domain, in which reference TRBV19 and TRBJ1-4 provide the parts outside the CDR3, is DGGITQSPKYLFRKEGQNVTLSCEQNLNHDAMYWYRQDPGQGLRLIYYSQIVNDFQKGDIAEGYSVSREKKESFPLTVTSAQKNPTAFYLCASSDEKLFFGSGTQLSVL.

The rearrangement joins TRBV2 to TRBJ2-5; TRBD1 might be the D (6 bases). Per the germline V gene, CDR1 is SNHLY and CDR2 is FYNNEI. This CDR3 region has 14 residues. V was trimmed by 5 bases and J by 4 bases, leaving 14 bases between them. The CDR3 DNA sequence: TGTGCCAGCAGTCCCAACAGGGAGACAGAGACCCAGTACTTC. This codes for CASSPNRETETQYF.

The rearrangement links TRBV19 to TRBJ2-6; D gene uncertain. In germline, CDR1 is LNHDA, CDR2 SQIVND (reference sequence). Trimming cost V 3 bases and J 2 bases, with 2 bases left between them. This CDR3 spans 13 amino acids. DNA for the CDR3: TGTGCCAGTAGTATCGCTGGGGCCAACGTCCTGACTTTC. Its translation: CASSIAGANVLTF.

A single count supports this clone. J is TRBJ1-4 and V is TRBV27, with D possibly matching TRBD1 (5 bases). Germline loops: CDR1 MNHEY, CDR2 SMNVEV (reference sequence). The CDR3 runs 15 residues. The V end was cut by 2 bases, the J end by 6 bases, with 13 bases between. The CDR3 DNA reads TGTGCCAGCAGTTTAGGGGGGACCGCGTATGAAAAACTGTTTTTT. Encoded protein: CASSLGGTAYEKLFF.

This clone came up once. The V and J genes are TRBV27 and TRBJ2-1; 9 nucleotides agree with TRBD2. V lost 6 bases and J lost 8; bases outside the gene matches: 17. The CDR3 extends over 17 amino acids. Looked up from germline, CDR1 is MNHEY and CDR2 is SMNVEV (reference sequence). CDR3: CASSPYTSGPWGDEQFF. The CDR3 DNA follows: TGTGCCAGCAGCCCTTATACTAGCGGGCCGTGGGGCGATGAGCAGTTCTTC.

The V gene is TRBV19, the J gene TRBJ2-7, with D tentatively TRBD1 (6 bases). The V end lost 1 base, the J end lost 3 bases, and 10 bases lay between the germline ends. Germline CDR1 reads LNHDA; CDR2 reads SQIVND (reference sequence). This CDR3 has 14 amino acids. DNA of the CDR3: TGTGCCAGTAGTATAGGGGGGACAATCTACGAGCAGTACTTC. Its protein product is CASSIGGTIYEQYF.

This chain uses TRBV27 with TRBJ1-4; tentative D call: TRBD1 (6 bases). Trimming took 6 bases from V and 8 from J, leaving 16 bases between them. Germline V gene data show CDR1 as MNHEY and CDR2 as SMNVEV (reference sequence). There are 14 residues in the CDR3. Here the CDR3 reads CASRDSGGDEKLFF. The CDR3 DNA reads TGTGCCAGCAGGGACAGCGGAGGAGACGAAAAACTGTTTTTT.

In DNA form, the CDR3 reads TGTGCCAGTGGGAGGACTGGAGGGAAGCAGTTCTTC. Residues: CASGRTGGKQFF. The V call is TRBV7-2, the J call TRBJ2-1, with a weak D call TRBD2 (6 bases). This CDR3 region has 12 residues. V was shortened by 9 bases and J by 11 bases, with 17 bases between the two germline ends. Germline CDR1 is SGHTA and CDR2 is FQGNSA.